The present TCR beta chain was sequenced within a study of T cells in Graves' hyperthyroidism and ophthalmopathy. Template material for amplifying TCR beta CDR3 regions consisted of RNA transcripts. Researchers ran a first-round RT-PCR on the TCR CDR3 using the HTBI primer set. TCRdb itself ran the multiplex PCR reads through MiXCR, one entry per CDR3 protein. Of hundreds of thousands of distinct CDR3 sequences listed, about a sixth are singletons. This clonotype was seen more than once but under ten times. This CDR3 has 19 amino acids. Germline V gene lookup returns CDR1 KGHDR and CDR2 SFDVKD. V dropped 0 bases and J dropped 5 bases, with 21 bases sitting between them.

Sequencing was carried out using blood. This chain connects TRBV24-1 to TRBJ2-2; D might be TRBD1 (5 bases). The receptor comes from a woman under 30 with Graves' ophthalmopathy. CDR3 in DNA: TGTGCCACCAGTGATTTGAAATATCAGGGCCCGAGTATAACCGGGGAGCTGTTTTTT. Its translation: CATSDLKYQGPSITGELFF.